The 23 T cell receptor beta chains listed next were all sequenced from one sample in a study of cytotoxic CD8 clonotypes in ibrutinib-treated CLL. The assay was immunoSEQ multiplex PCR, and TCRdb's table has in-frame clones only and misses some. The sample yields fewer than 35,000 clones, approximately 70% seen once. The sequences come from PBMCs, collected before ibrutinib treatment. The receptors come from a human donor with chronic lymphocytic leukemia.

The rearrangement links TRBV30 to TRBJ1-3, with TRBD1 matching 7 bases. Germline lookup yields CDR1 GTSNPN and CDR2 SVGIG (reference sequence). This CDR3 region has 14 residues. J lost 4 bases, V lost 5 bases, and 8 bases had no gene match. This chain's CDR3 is CAWSREGAGNTIYF. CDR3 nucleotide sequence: TGTGCCTGGTCGCGTGAGGGGGCCGGAAACACCATATATTTT.

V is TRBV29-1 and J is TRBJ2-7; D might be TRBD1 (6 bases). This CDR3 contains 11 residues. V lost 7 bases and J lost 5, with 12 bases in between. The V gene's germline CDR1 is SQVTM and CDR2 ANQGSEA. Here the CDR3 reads CSARGSHEQYF. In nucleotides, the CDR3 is TGCAGCGCCAGGGGATCGCACGAGCAGTACTTC.

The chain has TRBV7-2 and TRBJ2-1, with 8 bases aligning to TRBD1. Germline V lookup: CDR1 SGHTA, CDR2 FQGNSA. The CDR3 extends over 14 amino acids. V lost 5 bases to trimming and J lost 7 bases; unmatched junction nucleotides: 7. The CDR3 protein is CASSQRDRRNEQFF. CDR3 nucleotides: TGTGCCAGCAGCCAACGGGACAGGCGGAATGAGCAGTTCTTC.

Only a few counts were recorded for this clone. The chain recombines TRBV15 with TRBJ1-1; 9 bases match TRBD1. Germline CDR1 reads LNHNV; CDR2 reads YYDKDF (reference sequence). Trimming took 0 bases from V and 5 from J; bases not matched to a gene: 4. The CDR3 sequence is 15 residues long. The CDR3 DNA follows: TGTGCCACCAGCAGAGAGGACAGGGGAGGAACTGAAGCTTTCTTT. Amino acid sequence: CATSREDRGGTEAFF.

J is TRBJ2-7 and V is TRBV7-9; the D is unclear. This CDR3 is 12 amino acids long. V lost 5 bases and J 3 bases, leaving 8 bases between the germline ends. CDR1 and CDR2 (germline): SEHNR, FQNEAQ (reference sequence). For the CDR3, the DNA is TGTGCCAGCAGCCTACAGAGCTACGAGCAGTACTTC. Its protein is CASSLQSYEQYF.

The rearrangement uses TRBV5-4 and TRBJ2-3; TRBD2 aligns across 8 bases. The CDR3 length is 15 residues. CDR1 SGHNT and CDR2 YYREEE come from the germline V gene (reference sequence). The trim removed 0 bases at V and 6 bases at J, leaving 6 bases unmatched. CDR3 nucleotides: TGTGCCAGCAGCTTGGTGGGTCGGGAGGGGGATACGCAGTATTTT. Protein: CASSLVGREGDTQYF.

CDR3 nucleotides: TGTGCCAGCAGTTTGAGGACCGGAGGGTACCAGCCCCAGCATTTT. This translates into CASSLRTGGYQPQHF. This chain connects TRBV28 to TRBJ1-5; D unresolved. The CDR3 runs 15 residues. V was trimmed by 3 bases and J by 7 bases, leaving 16 bases between them. From germline, CDR1 is MDHEN and CDR2 SYDVKM.

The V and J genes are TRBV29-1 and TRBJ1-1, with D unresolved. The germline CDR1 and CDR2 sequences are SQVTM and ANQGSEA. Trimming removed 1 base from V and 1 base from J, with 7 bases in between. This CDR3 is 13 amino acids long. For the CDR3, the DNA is TGCAGCGTTGAAGTTCATGGGAACACTGAAGCTTTCTTT. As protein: CSVEVHGNTEAFF. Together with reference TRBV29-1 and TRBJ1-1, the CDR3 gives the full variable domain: SAVISQKPSRDICQRGTSLTIQCQVDSQVTMMFWYRQQPGQSLTLIATANQGSEATYESGFVIDKFPISRPNLTFSTLTVSNMSPEDSSIYLCSVEVHGNTEAFFGQGTRLTVV.

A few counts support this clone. The CDR3 spells CASSFQGMNEKLFF. The CDR3 coding sequence is TGTGCCAGCAGTTTCCAGGGGATGAATGAAAAACTGTTTTTT. V gene TRBV28 combines with J gene TRBJ1-4; D possibly corresponds to TRBD1 (6 bases). The CDR3 spans 14 residues. The V gene's germline CDR1 is MDHEN and CDR2 SYDVKM. V was shortened by 3 bases and J by 5 bases, with 10 bases between the two germline ends.

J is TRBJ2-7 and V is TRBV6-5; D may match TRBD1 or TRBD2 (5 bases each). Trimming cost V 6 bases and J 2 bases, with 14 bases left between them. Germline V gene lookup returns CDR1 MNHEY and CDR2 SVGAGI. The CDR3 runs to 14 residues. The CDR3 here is CASRPGPTTYEQYF. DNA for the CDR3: TGTGCCAGCAGGCCGGGACCGACAACCTACGAGCAGTACTTC.

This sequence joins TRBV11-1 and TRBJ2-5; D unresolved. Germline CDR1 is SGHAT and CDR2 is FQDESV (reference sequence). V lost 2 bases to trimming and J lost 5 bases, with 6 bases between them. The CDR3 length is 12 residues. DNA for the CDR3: TGTGCCAGCAGCTTACACCTCGAGACCCAGTACTTC. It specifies CASSLHLETQYF. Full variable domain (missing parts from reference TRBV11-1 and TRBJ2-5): EAEVAQSPRYKITEKSQAVAFWCDPISGHATLYWYRQILGQGPELLVQFQDESVVDDSQLPKDRFSAERLKGVDSTLKIQPAELGDSAMYLCASSLHLETQYFGPGTRLLVL.

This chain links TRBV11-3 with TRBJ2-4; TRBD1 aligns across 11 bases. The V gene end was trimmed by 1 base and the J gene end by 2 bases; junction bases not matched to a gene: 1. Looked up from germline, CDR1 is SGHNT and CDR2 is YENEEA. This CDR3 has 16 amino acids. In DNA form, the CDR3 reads TGTGCCAGCAGCTTAGGGGACAGGGGGACCAAAAACATTCAGTACTTC. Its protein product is CASSLGDRGTKNIQYF.

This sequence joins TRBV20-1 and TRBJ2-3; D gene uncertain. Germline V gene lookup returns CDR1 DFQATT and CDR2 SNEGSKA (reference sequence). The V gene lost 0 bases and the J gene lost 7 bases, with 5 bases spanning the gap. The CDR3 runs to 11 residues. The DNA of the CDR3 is TGCAGTGCTAGAGAGGGTTATACGCAGTATTTT. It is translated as CSAREGYTQYF.

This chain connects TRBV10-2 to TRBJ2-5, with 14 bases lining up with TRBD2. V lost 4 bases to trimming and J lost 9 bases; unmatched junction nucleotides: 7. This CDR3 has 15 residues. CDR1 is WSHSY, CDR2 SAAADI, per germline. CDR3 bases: TGCGCCAGCAGTGCGACTAGCGGGAGGGAAGGGGCCCAGTACTTC. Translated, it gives CASSATSGREGAQYF.

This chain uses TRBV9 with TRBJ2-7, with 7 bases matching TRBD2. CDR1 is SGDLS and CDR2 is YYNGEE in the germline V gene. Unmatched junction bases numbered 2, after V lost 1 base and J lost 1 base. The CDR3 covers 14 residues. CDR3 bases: TGTGCCAGCAGCGTACAAGCGGGATCCTACGAGCAGTACTTC. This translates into CASSVQAGSYEQYF.

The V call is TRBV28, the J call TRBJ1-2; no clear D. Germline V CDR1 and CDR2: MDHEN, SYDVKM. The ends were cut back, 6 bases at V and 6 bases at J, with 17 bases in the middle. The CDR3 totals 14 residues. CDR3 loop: CASRTGGAGDGYTF. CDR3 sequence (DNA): TGTGCCAGCAGAACCGGCGGAGCCGGGGATGGCTACACCTTC.

The CDR3 region is CASSSRRITEAFF. The CDR3 bases are TGTGCCAGCAGCTCTAGGAGAATCACTGAAGCTTTCTTT. The V call is TRBV5-8, the J call TRBJ1-1; D unresolved. V lost 3 bases to trimming and J lost 4 bases, with 10 bases between them. CDR1 is SGHTS and CDR2 is YDEGEE in the germline V gene. CDR3 length: 13 amino acids. The full variable domain, completed using reference TRBV5-8 and TRBJ1-1, is EAGVTQSPTHLIKTRGQQATLRCSPISGHTSVYWYQQALGLGLQFLLWYDEGEERNRGNFPPRFSGRQFPNYSSELNVNALELEDSALYLCASSSRRITEAFFGQGTRLTVV.

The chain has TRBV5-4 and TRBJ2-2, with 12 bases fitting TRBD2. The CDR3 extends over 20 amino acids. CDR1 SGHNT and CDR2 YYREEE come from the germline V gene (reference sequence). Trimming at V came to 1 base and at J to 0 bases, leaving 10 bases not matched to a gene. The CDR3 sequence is CASSLKMTSGGSSNTGELFF. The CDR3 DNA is TGTGCCAGCAGCTTGAAGATGACTAGCGGGGGTTCTTCGAACACCGGGGAGCTGTTTTTT. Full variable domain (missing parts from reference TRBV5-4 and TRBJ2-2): ETGVTQSPTHLIKTRGQQVTLRCSSQSGHNTVSWYQQALGQGPQFIFQYYREEENGRGNFPPRFSGLQFPNYSSELNVNALELDDSALYLCASSLKMTSGGSSNTGELFFGEGSRLTVL.

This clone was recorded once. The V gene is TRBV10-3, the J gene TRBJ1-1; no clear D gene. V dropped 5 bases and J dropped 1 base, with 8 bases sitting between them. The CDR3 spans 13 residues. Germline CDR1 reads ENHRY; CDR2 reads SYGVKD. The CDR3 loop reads CAISIDGNTEAFF. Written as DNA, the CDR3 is TGTGCCATCAGTATAGACGGGAACACTGAAGCTTTCTTT.

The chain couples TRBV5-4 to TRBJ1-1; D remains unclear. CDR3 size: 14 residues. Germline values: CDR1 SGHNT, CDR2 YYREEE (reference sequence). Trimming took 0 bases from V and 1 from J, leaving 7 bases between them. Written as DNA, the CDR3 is TGTGCCAGCAGCTTGGCCAAACAGAACACTGAAGCTTTCTTT. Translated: CASSLAKQNTEAFF.

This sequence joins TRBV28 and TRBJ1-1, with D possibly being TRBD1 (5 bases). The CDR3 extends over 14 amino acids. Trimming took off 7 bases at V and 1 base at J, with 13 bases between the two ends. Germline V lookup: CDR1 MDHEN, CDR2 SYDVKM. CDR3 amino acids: CASTPGGANTEAFF. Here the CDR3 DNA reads TGTGCCAGCACCCCCGGAGGGGCGAACACTGAAGCTTTCTTT.

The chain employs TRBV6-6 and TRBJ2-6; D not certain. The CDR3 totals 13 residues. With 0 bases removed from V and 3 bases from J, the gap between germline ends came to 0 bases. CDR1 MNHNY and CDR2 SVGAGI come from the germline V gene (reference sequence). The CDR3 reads CASSYSGANVLTF. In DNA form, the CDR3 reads TGTGCCAGCAGTTACTCTGGGGCCAACGTCCTGACTTTC.

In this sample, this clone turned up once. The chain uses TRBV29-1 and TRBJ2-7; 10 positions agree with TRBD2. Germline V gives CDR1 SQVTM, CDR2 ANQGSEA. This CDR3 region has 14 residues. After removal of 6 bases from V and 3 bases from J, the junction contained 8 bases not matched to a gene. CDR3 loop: CSVAGTSAYYEQYF. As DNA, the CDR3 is TGCAGCGTGGCTGGGACTAGCGCCTACTACGAGCAGTACTTC.